The 2 T cell receptor beta chains in this list originate from one sample, sequenced in a study of T-cell memory formation after mild COVID-19. TCRdb re-derived calls from the 5' RACE reads in MiXCR, one entry per CDR3 protein. The sample has 450,000 or so distinct CDR3 sequences; nearly 25% are singletons. The sample was PBMCs or a T cell subset sorted from them (not recorded which). Receptor source: an adult woman who had mild COVID-19 (a few samples of this study predate the infection). Cell type and time point are not known.

This clonotype was seen a handful of times. The rearrangement links TRBV12-3 or TRBV12-4 to TRBJ1-2, with unresolved D. CDR3 length: 13 amino acids. Trimming took 3 bases from V and 0 from J, leaving 5 bases between them. The CDR3 DNA is TGTGCCAGCAGTTTGAAGGCTAACTATGGCTACACCTTC. Protein sequence: CASSLKANYGYTF.

This clonotype appeared a few times. The rearrangement joins TRBV18 to TRBJ2-2; 11 bases map to TRBD2. V was pared by 3 bases and J by 4 bases, with 1 base of the junction left unmatched. The germline V gene has CDR1 KGHSH and CDR2 LQKENI. CDR3 length: 15 amino acids. The CDR3 DNA reads TGTGCCAGCTCACCGACTAGCGGGGTCACCGGGGAGCTGTTTTTT. Translating it yields CASSPTSGVTGELFF.